This T cell receptor (beta chain) appears in the sequencing data of a study of T cell changes during pregnancy in multiple sclerosis. This CDR3 contains 16 residues. The germline CDR1 and CDR2 sequences are SGHNT and YYREEE (reference sequence). V was clipped by 4 bases and J by 4 bases; unmatched bases: 12. The protocol was immunoSEQ multiplex PCR, while the TCRdb copy is restricted to in-frame clones and leaves out a portion. The table includes over 70,000 clones, 90% to 95% detected once. The chain employs TRBV5-4 and TRBJ2-7, with 9 bases matching TRBD2. The receptor was isolated from a female donor in good health, enrolled as a control in a pregnancy study. The sample in question was peripheral blood, obtained in the first trimester of pregnancy. The CDR3 coding sequence is TGTGCCAGCAGCGGTCGGGCTAGCGGGACCCCGTACGAGCAGTACTTC. Its protein is CASSGRASGTPYEQYF.